What follows are 5 T cell receptor beta chains derived from one specimen sequenced in a study of blood T cell repertoires in COVID-19 (dated by TCRdb to about 2020). Libraries came from the immunoSEQ multiplex PCR assay. This is the immuneACCESS table as TCRdb keeps it, with only in-frame sequences that have V and J called. A part of the clones is gone; compared with another copy, unresolved V genes explain less than half, and the rest is unexplained. For this sample the table gives about 120,000 clones, of which over 75% were detected only once. The ten largest make up approximately 28% of the sample. Material for sequencing was peripheral blood. Every receptor here comes from a man in his 70s with active or convalescent COVID-19.

The CDR3 nucleotides read TGTGCCAGTAGTATAGGGGGGACAGGGGGCACTGAAGCTTTCTTT. Its translation is CASSIGGTGGTEAFF. The chain is built from TRBV19 and TRBJ1-1, with 11 positions matching TRBD1. The CDR3 has 15 amino acids. The ends lost 1 base at V and 4 bases at J; junction bases unmatched: 2. The germline CDR1 and CDR2 sequences are LNHDA and SQIVND (reference sequence).

In this sample, this clone turned up a few times. This chain connects TRBV10-3 to TRBJ1-2; TRBD1 matches at 9 bases. The V segment lost 0 bases and the J segment 7 bases; nucleotides outside the gene matches: 9. Germline CDR1 ENHRY, CDR2 SYGVKD. The CDR3 is 16 residues long. DNA of the CDR3: TGTGCCATCAGTGAGTCCACAGGGGGCCTTGGAGGTGGCTACACCTTC. Translated: CAISESTGGLGGGYTF.

The chain employs TRBV19 and TRBJ1-4; 10 bases match TRBD1. Germline V CDR1 and CDR2: LNHDA, SQIVND (reference sequence). Trimming at V came to 6 bases and at J to 7 bases, leaving 5 bases not matched to a gene. The CDR3 loop spans 14 amino acids. CDR3 nucleotides: TGTGCCAGTAGAAGACAGGGGGCGACTGAAAAACTGTTTTTT. Residues: CASRRQGATEKLFF.

The V and J genes are TRBV6-5 and TRBJ2-6; no firm D call. This CDR3 region has 16 residues. V lost 4 bases to trimming and J lost 0 bases, with 10 bases between them. Germline V gives CDR1 MNHEY, CDR2 SVGAGI. The chain's CDR3 is CASSSVSYSGANVLTF. DNA of the CDR3: TGTGCCAGCAGTTCAGTGTCTTACTCTGGGGCCAACGTCCTGACTTTC.

This chain uses TRBV29-1 with TRBJ2-7; 7 bases map to TRBD1. This CDR3 region has 12 residues. V shed 7 bases and J 2 bases; nucleotides not matched to a gene: 5. CDR1 is SQVTM, CDR2 ANQGSEA, per germline. CDR3 nucleotide sequence: TGCAGCGCTCGGGACAGTACCTACGAGCAGTACTTC. Translation: CSARDSTYEQYF.